Following are 27 T cell receptor beta chains from one sample sequenced in a study of molecular identifiers for immune sequencing clone quantification. Each CDR3 protein is one row after TCRdb ran MiXCR on the PCR reads. In the table there are more than 450,000 distinct CDR3 sequences, roughly a fifth of which are singletons. The sample comprised naive CD8+ T cells from blood, with Jurkat cell RNA spiked in. Indicated subset: FACS-sorted CD8+CD4-CCR7+CD45RA+ naive T cells. The receptors were gathered from a human donor in good health. Some libraries in this study had Jurkat cell RNA spiked in.

As for this clonotype: A read error is possible here, since a much larger clone lies one base away. The J gene is TRBJ2-1, the V gene TRBV2, with 7 bases identical to TRBD1. This CDR3 comprises 11 residues. Trimming at V came to 11 bases and at J to 9 bases, leaving 7 bases not matched to a gene. The germline gives CDR1 SNHLY, CDR2 FYNNEI. The CDR3, as DNA: TGTGCCGGAAGGGGGCTCGGTGAGCAGTTCTTC. This sequence encodes CAGRGLGEQFF. The full variable domain, rest sourced from reference TRBV2 and TRBJ2-1, is EPEVTQTPSHQVTQMGQEVILRCVPISNHLYFYWYRQILGQKVEFLVSFYNNEISEKSEIFDDQFSVERPDGSNFTLKIRSTKLEDSAMYFCAGRGLGEQFFGPGTRLTVL.

This clonotype has at least ten counts. The rearrangement joins TRBV2 to TRBJ1-1; D is ambiguous. Looked up from germline, CDR1 is SNHLY and CDR2 is FYNNEI. The V end was cut by 3 bases, the J end by 1 base, with 15 bases between. The CDR3 extends over 16 amino acids. The CDR3 DNA is TGTGCCAGCAGTGATCCCAGCTACCCCTGGAACACTGAAGCTTTCTTT. Amino acid sequence: CASSDPSYPWNTEAFF. Drawing the rest from reference TRBV2 and TRBJ1-1, the complete variable domain is EPEVTQTPSHQVTQMGQEVILRCVPISNHLYFYWYRQILGQKVEFLVSFYNNEISEKSEIFDDQFSVERPDGSNFTLKIRSTKLEDSAMYFCASSDPSYPWNTEAFFGQGTRLTVV.

This chain uses TRBV6-5 with TRBJ2-7, with D hard to call. Per germline, CDR1 MNHEY and CDR2 SVGAGI. This CDR3 is built from 14 residues. The V end was cut by 7 bases, the J end by 1 base, with 14 bases between. DNA for the CDR3: TGTGCCAGCACATTAGGGCAGGATTCCTACGAGCAGTACTTC. This encodes CASTLGQDSYEQYF.

Comments on this clonotype: Being one base from a much bigger clone, this may be a read error. The chain uses TRBV7-6 and TRBJ2-1; no definite D call. V dropped 1 base and J dropped 6 bases, with 4 bases sitting between them. The CDR3 contains 12 residues. Germline V gene data show CDR1 as SGHVS and CDR2 as FNYEAQ. The DNA of the CDR3 is TGTGCCAGCAGCTTAGAAAGCAATGAGCAGTTCTTC. This translates into CASSLESNEQFF. Combining the CDR3 with reference TRBV7-6 and TRBJ2-1 gives the whole variable domain GAGVSQSPRYKVTKRGQDVALRCDPISGHVSLYWYRQALGQGPEFLTYFNYEAQQDKSGLPNDRFSAERPEGSISTLTIQRTEQRDSAMYRCASSLESNEQFFGPGTRLTVL.

About this clonotype itself: This CDR3 fails to terminate in the conserved phenylalanine or tryptophan, so it likely reflects a read error. The chain couples TRBV25-1 to TRBJ1-1; D unclear. This CDR3 is built from 14 residues. Germline CDR1 and CDR2: MGHDK and SYGVNS. Trimming left V 5 bases short and J 6 bases short, with 16 bases between. Written as DNA, the CDR3 is TGTGCCAGCAGTCCGCCGGGCCCGGTAGCTGAAGCTTTCTCT. Translated, it gives CASSPPGPVAEAFS.

On this clonotype itself: The junction shows a germline mismatch at one end, possibly a read error. The CDR3 here is CAGSVRENSNQPQHF. CDR3 nucleotides: TGTGCCGGCAGTGTACGTGAGAATAGCAATCAGCCCCAGCATTTT. The rearrangement links TRBV6-1 to TRBJ1-5, with D unresolved. This CDR3 contains 15 residues. CDR1 MNHNS and CDR2 SASEGT come from the germline V gene.

This clonotype was counted between two and nine times. The CDR3 protein is CASSLPGSSTDTQYF. In DNA, the CDR3 is TGTGCCAGCAGTTTGCCAGGATCCTCCACAGATACGCAGTATTTT. The chain combines TRBV12-3 or TRBV12-4 with TRBJ2-3; D is uncertain. CDR3 length: 15 amino acids. V gave up 3 bases and J gave up 2 bases, with 12 bases separating them.

Notes on this clonotype: The conserved final phenylalanine or tryptophan is absent from the CDR3, which likely points to a read error. The chain couples TRBV20-1 to TRBJ2-7, with D maybe TRBD1 (6 bases). Germline CDR1 is DFQATT and CDR2 is SNEGSKA (reference sequence). Trimming took off 6 bases at V and 1 base at J, with 13 bases between the two ends. CDR3 length: 13 amino acids. The CDR3 DNA follows: TGCAGTGCACGGACAGCCCTATCCTACGAGCAGTACCTC. It translates to CSARTALSYEQYL.

This clonotype occurred many times. The chain recombines TRBV4-3 with TRBJ2-4; TRBD1 matches at 10 bases. The CDR3 totals 18 residues. Germline-derived CDR1 and CDR2 are LGHNA and YSLEER. Trimming removed 1 base from V and 1 base from J; junction bases left unmatched: 7. The CDR3 spells CASSQVLGQGFAKNIQYF. The CDR3 bases are TGCGCCAGCAGCCAAGTTTTGGGACAGGGGTTTGCCAAAAACATTCAGTACTTC.

This clonotype has only a few counts. The chain is built from TRBV13 and TRBJ1-1; D unresolved. The CDR3 has 15 residues. Trimming cost V 2 bases and J 0 bases, with 10 bases left between them. The germline V gene has CDR1 PRHDT and CDR2 FYEKMQ (reference sequence). Here the CDR3 reads CASSLKGILNTEAFF. CDR3 nucleotide sequence: TGTGCCAGCAGCTTAAAGGGCATACTGAACACTGAAGCTTTCTTT.

This clonotype occurred a few times. The chain employs TRBV3-2 and TRBJ2-1; no DNA check was done on the table's D call, TRBD1. TRBV3-2 is termed a pseudogene. The CDR3 length is 15 residues. CDR3: CASSQVRGRTGEQFF. Written as DNA, the CDR3 is TGTGCCAGCAGCCAAGTCAGGGGGCGAACGGGTGAGCAGTTCTTC.

In this sample, this clonotype turned up many times. The chain links TRBV15 to TRBJ2-3; no clear D gene. Germline values: CDR1 LNHNV, CDR2 YYDKDF (reference sequence). The germline V and J ends were trimmed by 3 bases and 2 bases, with 6 bases remaining between them. The CDR3 runs 13 residues. The CDR3 nucleotides are TGTGCCACCAGCAGCCCAAACACAGATACGCAGTATTTT. Translating it yields CATSSPNTDTQYF.

As to this clonotype: This may stem from a read error, because a much larger clone lies one nucleotide away. V usage is TRBV28 and J usage is TRBJ2-4; 11 bases agree with TRBD2. Germline CDR1 and CDR2: MDHEN and SYDVKM. The length of the CDR3 is 15 residues. The CDR3 loop is CANSQGTSGKNIQYF. The CDR3 DNA follows: TGTGCCAACAGTCAGGGGACTAGCGGAAAAAACATTCAGTACTTC.

In regard to this clonotype: This could be a read error, since a much larger clone is one nucleotide away. J is TRBJ2-3 and V is TRBV7-9, with unresolved D. This CDR3 is 14 amino acids long. CDR1 SEHNR and CDR2 FQNEAQ come from the germline V gene (reference sequence). CDR3 DNA: TGTGCCAGCAGCTTACAACAGTTTCCAGATGCGCAGTATTTT. Amino acids: CASSLQQFPDAQYF.

In this sample, this clonotype turned up many times. The CDR3 region has the DNA TGTGCCAGCAGCGTAGGTGGACTAAACTACAATGAGCAGTTCTTC. Protein product: CASSVGGLNYNEQFF. The chain carries TRBV9 and TRBJ2-1, with D maybe TRBD2 (6 bases). CDR1 and CDR2 (germline): SGDLS, YYNGEE. V lost 0 bases and J 3 bases, leaving 10 bases between the germline ends. This CDR3 has 15 residues. Looking up the rest from reference TRBV9 and TRBJ2-1 gives the full variable domain: DSGVTQTPKHLITATGQRVTLRCSPRSGDLSVYWYQQSLDQGLQFLIQYYNGEERAKGNILERFSAQQFPDLHSELNLSSLELGDSALYFCASSVGGLNYNEQFFGPGTRLTVL.

This clonotype was observed at least ten times. The J gene is TRBJ1-2, the V gene TRBV7-6; 8 bases line up with TRBD1. Per germline, CDR1 SGHVS and CDR2 FNYEAQ. V dropped 2 bases and J dropped 5; count of bases not matched to a gene: 1. The CDR3 extends over 13 amino acids. The CDR3 DNA sequence: TGTGCCAGCAGCTTAACAGGGGGGTATGGCTACACCTTC. This translates into CASSLTGGYGYTF.

This clonotype was seen only a few times. The V call is TRBV13, the J call TRBJ2-7; D is ambiguous. In germline, CDR1 is PRHDT, CDR2 FYEKMQ (reference sequence). V shed 2 bases and J shed 8 bases, with 16 bases lying between them. The CDR3 contains 14 residues. The CDR3 DNA follows: TGTGCCAGCAGCTTAAATACAGCTAGGCATCAGCAGTACTTC. Its protein is CASSLNTARHQQYF.

On this clonotype itself: A much larger clone lies one base from this, so it may be a read error. The chain combines TRBV12-3 or TRBV12-4 with TRBJ2-3; D gene uncertain. The CDR3 extends over 12 amino acids. With 4 bases removed from V and 10 bases from J, the gap between germline ends came to 12 bases. The CDR3 DNA is TGTGCCAGCAGTTCTGACTCATATGCGCAGTATTTT. Its protein product is CASSSDSYAQYF.

This clonotype was observed at least ten times. This chain joins TRBV6-6 and TRBJ2-7; D is unclear. The CDR3 contains 10 residues. Germline assignment: CDR1 MNHNY and CDR2 SVGAGI (reference sequence). Trimming took 6 bases from V and 9 from J, leaving 9 bases between them. CDR3 nucleotide sequence: TGTGCCAGCAGCCACGGTGGGCAGTACTTC. Amino acids: CASSHGGQYF.

This chain connects TRBV29-1 to TRBJ2-1, with a tentative D call TRBD2 (6 bases). The CDR3 sequence is 13 residues long. CDR1 is SQVTM, CDR2 ANQGSEA, per germline. Deletions cut 3 bases from V and 5 bases from J, with 11 bases between. The CDR3 DNA reads as TGCAGCGTTGACTTAGCGGACAACAATGAGCAGTTCTTC. It is translated as CSVDLADNNEQFF.

The V call is TRBV4-3, the J call TRBJ2-2; D unclear. The CDR3 is 15 amino acids. CDR1 and CDR2 from the germline V gene are LGHNA and YSLEER. Deletions cut 0 bases from V and 6 bases from J, with 11 bases between. The CDR3 spells CASSQDSTKAGELFF. The CDR3 DNA reads TGCGCCAGCAGCCAAGATAGCACTAAAGCCGGGGAGCTGTTTTTT.

V and J are TRBV4-2 and TRBJ1-1; D is ambiguous. V gave up 4 bases and J gave up 9 bases, with 15 bases separating them. This CDR3 spans 13 amino acids. Germline V gene lookup returns CDR1 LGHNA and CDR2 YNFKEQ. The CDR3, as DNA: TGTGCCAGCAGCCCGGGAGGACGGACTAAAGCTTTCTTT. Its protein is CASSPGGRTKAFF.

To note about this clonotype: One end of the junction varies from germline; a read error may be responsible. The CDR3 sequence is CAWNYGASTGTQYF. The CDR3 DNA reads TGTGCCTGGAATTACGGTGCTAGCACAGGTACGCAGTATTTT. The rearrangement links TRBV30 to TRBJ2-3; D may be TRBD1 or TRBD2 (5 bases each). Germline V gene lookup returns CDR1 GTSNPN and CDR2 SVGIG (reference sequence). The CDR3 has 14 residues.

This clonotype was counted ten times or more. The V and J genes are TRBV20-1 and TRBJ2-7; no definite D call. The CDR3 loop spans 14 amino acids. Germline CDR1 and CDR2: DFQATT and SNEGSKA (reference sequence). Trimming took off 4 bases at V and 1 base at J, with 14 bases between the two ends. CDR3 DNA sequence: TGCAGTGCTACAGCACTCCTAGGGTCCTACGAGCAGTACTTC. Amino acids: CSATALLGSYEQYF.

A few counts support this clonotype. This rearrangement joins TRBV7-9 to TRBJ2-1; TRBD2 matches at 11 bases. This CDR3 contains 16 residues. The ends lost 2 bases at V and 4 bases at J; junction bases unmatched: 4. CDR1 is SEHNR, CDR2 FQNEAQ, per germline (reference sequence). The CDR3 sequence is CASSLTSGGPYNEQFF. Written as DNA, the CDR3 is TGTGCCAGCAGCTTAACTAGCGGGGGTCCTTACAATGAGCAGTTCTTC.

The V and J genes are TRBV6-6 and TRBJ2-2; TRBD2 agrees at 7 bases. Germline lookup yields CDR1 MNHNY and CDR2 SVGAGI (reference sequence). With 6 bases clipped from V and 4 bases from J, the junction kept 14 bases outside the gene matches. This CDR3 is built from 17 residues. The CDR3 region has the DNA TGTGCCAGCAGCTCACATCCCGGGACTATAACCACCGGGGAGCTGTTTTTT. This codes for CASSSHPGTITTGELFF.

V usage is TRBV6-6 and J usage is TRBJ2-1; the match to TRBD2 covers 12 bases. The V gene's germline CDR1 is MNHNY and CDR2 SVGAGI (reference sequence). After removal of 7 bases from V and 14 bases from J, the junction contained 15 bases not matched to a gene. The CDR3 extends over 15 amino acids. The CDR3 spells CASNPLSWTSGIKFF. The CDR3, as DNA: TGTGCCAGCAATCCTTTGAGTTGGACTAGCGGGATAAAGTTCTTC.